Listed below are T cell receptor beta chains from one sample, sequenced in a study of post-analysis software for immune sequencing data. TCRdb processed the PCR reads anew with MiXCR; each CDR3 protein has one entry. Counted here are about 400,000 distinct CDR3 sequences, 30% to 45% occurring once; the ten biggest clones make up 10% to 15%. Sequences were obtained from blood. The receptor set was obtained from a girl aged 5 to 17 with multiple sclerosis. CDR3s include the opening cysteine and the closing phenylalanine or tryptophan. A D gene is named only where the DNA matches it firmly. Clone size is shown for a subset of rows, as once, few, many or a class of expanded clone.

j_call	d_call	clone_size	v_call	cdr3_aa	cdr3_nt
TRBJ1-1	-	-	TRBV5-1	CASSLGGGTTEAFF	TGCGCCAGCAGCTTGGGTGGAGGGACCACTGAAGCTTTCTTT
TRBJ2-7	TRBD1	many	TRBV5-4	CASSLGGQGSYEQYF	TGTGCCAGCAGCTTGGGAGGACAGGGCTCCTACGAGCAGTACTTC
TRBJ2-7	-	-	TRBV29-1	CSVLTSGEQYF	TGCAGCGTCCTGACCTCCGGGGAGCAGTACTTC
TRBJ2-1	-	-	TRBV7-2	CASSPGGENNEQFF	TGTGCCAGCAGCCCTGGCGGGGAAAACAATGAGCAGTTCTTC
TRBJ2-1	-	few	TRBV4-1	CASSQDTGQNSYNEQFF	TGCGCCAGCAGCCAAGATACAGGCCAGAACTCCTACAATGAGCAGTTCTTC
TRBJ2-3	-	many	TRBV20-1	CSAGRDGNTDTQYF	TGCAGTGCTGGACGAGACGGGAACACAGATACGCAGTATTTT
TRBJ2-1	-	-	TRBV11-2	CASSLGMGEKYNEQFF	TGTGCCAGCAGCTTAGGAATGGGGGAGAAATACAATGAGCAGTTCTTC
TRBJ2-7	TRBD1	once	TRBV18	CASSAENRGQGEQYF	TGTGCCAGCTCTGCGGAGAACAGGGGTCAGGGCGAGCAGTACTTC
TRBJ1-2	-	-	TRBV12-3/TRBV12-4	CASSPPGGLIYGYTF	TGTGCCAGCAGTCCCCCCGGGGGGCTGATCTATGGCTACACCTTC
TRBJ1-2	-	-	TRBV4-3	CASSQNGAGFGYGYTF	TGCGCCAGCAGCCAAAATGGGGCAGGGTTTGGATATGGCTACACCTTC
TRBJ1-4	-	-	TRBV6-1	CAGQMTTNEKLFF	TGTGCCGGTCAGATGACAACTAATGAAAAACTGTTTTTT
TRBJ1-5	-	few	TRBV3-1	CASSQELDNQPQHF	TGTGCCAGCAGCCAAGAACTGGACAATCAGCCCCAGCATTTT
TRBJ2-1	-	-	TRBV7-3	CASSLRSSSYNEQLF	TGTGCCAGCAGCTTAAGAAGTAGCTCCTACAATGAGCAGCTCTTC
TRBJ1-6	-	many	TRBV5-1	CASSLTGLVDNSPLHF	TGCGCCAGCAGCTTGACGGGTCTGGTAGACAATTCACCCCTCCACTTT
TRBJ2-7	TRBD1	few	TRBV29-1	CSVEGGQHSYEQYF	TGCAGCGTTGAAGGGGGACAGCATTCCTACGAGCAGTACTTC
TRBJ1-2	-	-	TRBV12-3/TRBV12-4	CASSLLGRGLDGYTF	TGTGCCAGCAGTTTATTGGGCAGGGGCCTTGATGGCTACACCTTC
TRBJ2-3	-	few	TRBV11-2	CASSGSWVTPDTQYF	TGTGCCAGCAGCGGGTCGTGGGTGACCCCAGATACGCAGTATTTT
TRBJ1-1	-	few	TRBV12-3/TRBV12-4	CASSVTGPLNTEAFF	TGTGCCAGCAGTGTGACAGGTCCTTTGAACACTGAAGCTTTCTTT
TRBJ1-1	TRBD1	few	TRBV12-3/TRBV12-4	CASSYHRGNTEAFF	TGTGCCAGCAGTTATCACAGGGGTAACACTGAAGCTTTCTTT
TRBJ2-5	TRBD2	-	TRBV7-8	CASSLGGGEGKTQYF	TGTGCCAGCAGCTTAGGTGGAGGGGAGGGCAAGACCCAGTACTTC
TRBJ2-1	TRBD2	-	TRBV29-1	CSVGWKTSGGYNEQFF	TGCAGCGTAGGCTGGAAGACTAGCGGGGGATACAATGAGCAGTTCTTC
TRBJ2-2	TRBD2	-	TRBV4-1	CASRLRGITNTGELFF	TGCGCCAGCAGGTTGCGGGGGATTACGAACACCGGGGAGCTGTTTTTT
TRBJ1-1	TRBD1	-	TRBV18	CASSQDRLEAFF	TGTGCCAGCTCACAGGACAGGCTTGAAGCTTTCTTT
TRBJ2-7	-	once	TRBV7-2	CASSSGASSYNEQYF	TGTGCCAGCAGCTCCGGGGCCAGCTCCTACAATGAGCAGTACTTC
TRBJ1-1	TRBD1	few	TRBV7-7	CASSPVTGETEAFF	TGTGCTAGCAGCCCCGTGACAGGGGAGACTGAAGCTTTCTTT
TRBJ2-7	TRBD1	-	TRBV6-2/TRBV6-3	CASRGQGPPYEQYF	TGTGCCAGCAGGGGACAGGGACCCCCCTACGAGCAGTACTTC
TRBJ1-5	TRBD1	-	TRBV5-1	CASSLGQGDQPLHF	TGCGCCAGCAGCTTAGGACAGGGCGATCAGCCCCTGCATTTT
TRBJ2-7	TRBD1	few	TRBV4-1	CASSQPGTASYEQYF	TGCGCCAGCAGCCAACCCGGGACAGCCTCCTACGAGCAGTACTTC
TRBJ2-7	TRBD1	-	TRBV12-3/TRBV12-4	CASSGGTGWREQYF	TGTGCCAGCAGTGGGGGGACAGGGTGGCGCGAGCAGTACTTC
TRBJ2-7	-	few	TRBV7-9	CASSSRAVTYEQYF	TGTGCCAGCAGCTCGCGGGCAGTTACCTACGAGCAGTACTTC
TRBJ2-3	TRBD2	few	TRBV4-1	CASSHIAGLSTDTQYF	TGCGCCAGCAGCCACATAGCGGGGTTAAGCACAGATACGCAGTATTTT
TRBJ2-3	-	-	TRBV20-1	CSARTERVLTDTQYF	TGCAGTGCTAGGACAGAACGGGTCCTCACAGATACGCAGTATTTT
TRBJ2-1	TRBD2	-	TRBV4-2	CASSQGSLAGGLYNEQFF	TGTGCCAGCAGCCAAGGGTCCCTAGCGGGGGGACTCTACAATGAGCAGTTCTTC
TRBJ2-7	-	few	TRBV20-1	CSARDAYEQYF	TGCAGTGCAAGAGACGCCTACGAGCAGTACTTC
TRBJ2-5	TRBD2	-	TRBV7-2	CASHPLAGQETQYF	TGTGCCAGCCACCCCCTAGCGGGGCAAGAGACCCAGTACTTC
TRBJ2-7	TRBD1	-	TRBV7-2	CASSLGGRGSYEQYF	TGTGCCAGCAGCTTAGGAGGCAGGGGGTCCTACGAGCAGTACTTC
TRBJ2-1	TRBD2	few	TRBV5-5	CASSLIAGGRYNEQFF	TGTGCCAGCAGCCTAATAGCGGGGGGTAGATACAATGAGCAGTTCTTC
TRBJ2-7	-	-	TRBV12-3/TRBV12-4	CASSSGGPTDPLYEQYF	TGTGCCAGCAGTTCAGGGGGGCCCACCGATCCACTCTACGAGCAGTACTTC
TRBJ2-7	-	-	TRBV10-3	CAISEGRSYEQYF	TGTGCCATCAGTGAAGGGAGATCCTACGAGCAGTACTTC
TRBJ2-1	TRBD1	-	TRBV2	CASRQGAMSSYNEQFF	TGTGCCAGCAGACAGGGGGCGATGAGCTCCTACAATGAGCAGTTCTTC
TRBJ2-3	-	-	TRBV12-3/TRBV12-4	CASTRSADTQYF	TGTGCCAGCACCAGGAGCGCAGATACGCAGTATTTT
TRBJ2-1	-	-	TRBV15	CATRAYNEQFF	TGTGCCACCAGGGCATACAATGAGCAGTTCTTC
TRBJ1-2	TRBD1	-	TRBV29-1	CSVEETTGYDYTF	TGCAGCGTTGAAGAAACGACAGGGTACGACTACACCTTC
TRBJ2-3	-	many	TRBV5-1	CASSSTSENTQYF	TGCGCCAGCAGTTCAACTAGTGAGAATACGCAGTATTTT
TRBJ2-5	-	few	TRBV13	CASSLVDNTQETQYF	TGTGCCAGCAGCTTAGTGGATAACACCCAAGAGACCCAGTACTTC
TRBJ2-4	TRBD1	-	TRBV20-1	CSARVPWTGNIQYF	TGCAGTGCTAGAGTCCCCTGGACAGGGAACATTCAGTACTTC
TRBJ2-7	TRBD2	-	TRBV6-5	CASSYSGTGAGVGSYEQYF	TGTGCCAGCAGTTACTCTGGAACTGGAGCGGGGGTTGGTTCCTACGAGCAGTACTTC
TRBJ1-1	-	-	TRBV4-1	CASSQHLSPEAFF	TGCGCCAGCAGCCAACACTTATCCCCTGAAGCTTTCTTT
TRBJ2-4	-	few	TRBV11-1	CASSPRGVAKNIQYF	TGTGCCAGCAGCCCTCGTGGTGTAGCCAAAAACATTCAGTACTTC
TRBJ1-4	-	-	TRBV9	CASSTRQSNEKLFF	TGTGCCAGCAGCACCCGACAGTCTAATGAAAAACTGTTTTTT
TRBJ2-3	TRBD2	-	TRBV20-1	CSAREPSGATDTQYF	TGCAGTGCTAGGGAGCCGAGCGGGGCCACAGATACGCAGTATTTT
TRBJ2-7	-	-	TRBV4-1	CASSQDKKRVVGEQYF	TGCGCCAGCAGCCAAGATAAGAAGAGGGTGGTGGGCGAGCAGTACTTC
TRBJ1-5	-	-	TRBV4-1	CASSQGGPGPLNQPQHF	TGCGCCAGCAGCCAAGGGGGGCCGGGTCCTCTCAATCAGCCCCAGCATTTT
TRBJ1-2	TRBD1	-	TRBV6-5	CASSHGQGGKDGYTF	TGTGCCAGCAGTCACGGACAGGGGGGTAAGGATGGCTACACCTTC
TRBJ2-1	-	few	TRBV12-3/TRBV12-4	CASGGHTGYEQFF	TGTGCCAGCGGGGGTCATACAGGTTATGAGCAGTTCTTC
TRBJ2-1	TRBD2	many	TRBV19	CASSTTSGGPGSYNEQFF	TGTGCCAGTAGTACGACTAGCGGGGGTCCTGGGTCCTACAATGAGCAGTTCTTC
TRBJ1-1	-	-	TRBV7-9	CASSLVLGNTEAFF	TGTGCCAGCAGCTTAGTACTGGGGAACACTGAAGCTTTCTTT
TRBJ1-6	-	few	TRBV4-3	CASSQDLSSYNSPLHF	TGCGCCAGCAGCCAAGATCTGAGCTCCTATAATTCACCCCTCCACTTT
TRBJ2-7	TRBD2	-	TRBV20-1	CSARPSGGQGSYNEQYF	TGCAGTGCTAGACCTAGCGGCGGCCAGGGCTCCTACAATGAGCAGTACTTC